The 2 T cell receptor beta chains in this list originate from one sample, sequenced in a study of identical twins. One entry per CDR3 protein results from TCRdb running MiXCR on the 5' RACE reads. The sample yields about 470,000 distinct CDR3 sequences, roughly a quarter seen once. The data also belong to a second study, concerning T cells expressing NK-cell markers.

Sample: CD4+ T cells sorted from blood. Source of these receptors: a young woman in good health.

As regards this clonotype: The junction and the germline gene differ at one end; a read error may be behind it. The CDR3 nucleotides are TGCAGTGCAAGGACTAGCTCCCACGAGCAGTACTTC. This sequence encodes CSARTSSHEQYF. V and J are TRBV20-1 and TRBJ2-7; TRBD2 matches 8 bases. CDR3 length: 12 residues. In germline, CDR1 is DFQATT, CDR2 SNEGSKA (reference sequence).

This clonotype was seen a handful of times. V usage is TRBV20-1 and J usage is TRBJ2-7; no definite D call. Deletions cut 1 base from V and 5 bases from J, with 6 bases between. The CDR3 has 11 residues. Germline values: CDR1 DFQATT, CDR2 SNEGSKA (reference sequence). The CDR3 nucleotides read TGCAGTGCTAGAGGTCCGGACGAGCAGTACTTC. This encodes CSARGPDEQYF.